Each of the 20 T cell receptor beta chains below was sequenced from the same sample in a study of blood T cell repertoires in COVID-19. Measured with immunoSEQ multiplex PCR; TCRdb has only the in-frame clones, and not every one. The repertoire holds more than 250,000 clones, with approximately 78% as singletons. Sample: PBMCs or T cells enriched from blood (not recorded which). These TCRs come from a man aged 35 to 55 who had been exposed to COVID-19.

CDR3 residues: CASSLIFSGKEQFF. The CDR3, as DNA: TGTGCCAGCTCACTCATCTTTTCGGGAAAGGAGCAGTTCTTC. The V and J genes are TRBV18 and TRBJ2-1, with D possibly being TRBD2 (5 bases). The germline V gene has CDR1 KGHSH and CDR2 LQKENI. V was clipped by 4 bases and J by 10 bases, with 17 bases between them. The CDR3 runs to 14 residues.

The J gene is TRBJ2-1, the V gene TRBV7-9; D call uncertain. This CDR3 has 12 amino acids. V lost 1 base and J lost 9, with 7 bases in between. From germline, CDR1 is SEHNR and CDR2 FQNEAQ (reference sequence). CDR3 in amino acids: CASSLDLREQFF. CDR3 bases: TGTGCCAGCAGCTTAGACTTGCGTGAGCAGTTCTTC.

The table lists this clone with a few counts. The gene calls are TRBV27 and TRBJ1-1; D is ambiguous. Per the germline V gene, CDR1 is MNHEY and CDR2 is SMNVEV (reference sequence). The CDR3 has 11 residues. Between the trimmed V and J ends, which lost 3 bases and 7 bases, there was a span of 6 bases. The CDR3 nucleotides read TGTGCCAGCAGTTTCGGGAATGAAGCTTTCTTT. Protein: CASSFGNEAFF.

The V gene is TRBV12-3 or TRBV12-4, the J gene TRBJ2-7; D uncertain. The CDR3 loop spans 13 amino acids. The ends were cut back, 5 bases at V and 0 bases at J, with 8 bases in the middle. CDR3 sequence reads: CASSGSGSYEQYF. As DNA, the CDR3 is TGTGCCAGCAGTGGCAGTGGCTCCTACGAGCAGTACTTC.

The chain combines TRBV9 with TRBJ2-2, with 11 bases that match TRBD2. The CDR3 is made up of 16 amino acids. CDR1 is SGDLS, CDR2 YYNGEE, per germline. J was trimmed by 2 bases and V by 3 bases; bases with no gene match: 3. In DNA form, the CDR3 reads TGTGCCAGCAGCGGAAGACTAGCGGGAAACACCGGGGAGCTGTTTTTT. Encoded protein: CASSGRLAGNTGELFF.

The V call is TRBV5-6, the J call TRBJ2-3; 9 positions agree with TRBD2. CDR3 length: 18 residues. The germline V gene has CDR1 SGHDT and CDR2 YYEEEE. V shed 1 base, J shed 5 bases, and the junction held 14 bases outside the gene matches. The CDR3 reads CASSLLRTSARGGDTQYF. CDR3 coding DNA: TGTGCCAGCAGCTTGCTCCGGACTAGCGCCCGAGGGGGAGATACGCAGTATTTT.

The chain joins TRBV5-1 to TRBJ1-2, with D uncertain. The CDR3 runs to 15 residues. Germline CDR1 and CDR2: SGHRS and YFSETQ. Trimming left V 1 base short and J 3 bases short, with 13 bases between. The CDR3 DNA reads as TGCGCCAGCAGCTTGTCTGGATCAGACTACTATGGCTACACCTTC. It specifies CASSLSGSDYYGYTF.

The chain combines TRBV11-3 with TRBJ2-3; TRBD2 is a possible D gene (5 bases). The germline V gene has CDR1 SGHNT and CDR2 YENEEA. The CDR3 has 14 amino acids. Trimming took 0 bases from V and 3 from J, leaving 7 bases between them. The CDR3 spells CASSLDGGTDTQYF. DNA of the CDR3: TGTGCCAGCAGCTTAGATGGAGGTACAGATACGCAGTATTTT.

The rearrangement links TRBV5-1 to TRBJ1-6; 8 bases are a match to TRBD1. Looked up from germline, CDR1 is SGHRS and CDR2 is YFSETQ. The CDR3 sequence is 15 residues long. With 2 bases clipped from V and 8 bases from J, the junction kept 6 bases outside the gene matches. CDR3 DNA: TGCGCCAGCAGCTTCGACAGGGGAAGAGATTCACCCCTCCACTTT. Translating gives CASSFDRGRDSPLHF. Based on the CDR3 plus reference TRBV5-1 and TRBJ1-6, the full variable domain is KAGVTQTPRYLIKTRGQQVTLSCSPISGHRSVSWYQQTPGQGLQFLFEYFSETQRNKGNFPGRFSGRQFSNSRSEMNVSTLELGDSALYLCASSFDRGRDSPLHFGNGTRLTVT.

The V and J genes are TRBV6-5 and TRBJ1-6; no clear D gene. V was trimmed by 6 bases and J by 7 bases, leaving 16 bases between them. This CDR3 spans 15 amino acids. Per germline, CDR1 MNHEY and CDR2 SVGAGI. CDR3 coding DNA: TGTGCCAGCAGCCAGAGGGTCCGGATAAATTCACCCCTCCACTTT. This codes for CASSQRVRINSPLHF.

The V call is TRBV19, the J call TRBJ1-5; D perhaps matches TRBD1 (6 bases). Per the germline V gene, CDR1 is LNHDA and CDR2 is SQIVND (reference sequence). Trimming stripped 2 bases from V and 7 bases from J, with 12 bases between. The CDR3 consists of 14 residues. CDR3 DNA sequence: TGTGCCAGTAGTATACAGACAGGCCCACAGCCCCAGCATTTT. Translation gives CASSIQTGPQPQHF.

This rearrangement joins TRBV4-1 to TRBJ2-3; 12 nucleotides match TRBD2. CDR3 length: 16 residues. Germline V lookup: CDR1 MGHRA, CDR2 YSYEKL. V dropped 3 bases and J dropped 2; count of bases not matched to a gene: 3. As DNA, the CDR3 is TGCGCCAGCAGCCAGGCTAGCGGGAGGGCCACAGATACGCAGTATTTT. Translation gives CASSQASGRATDTQYF.

The rearrangement uses TRBV29-1 and TRBJ2-1, with 9 bases lining up with TRBD2. The CDR3 covers 14 residues. Germline CDR1 reads SQVTM; CDR2 reads ANQGSEA. The V segment lost 2 bases and the J segment 10 bases; nucleotides outside the gene matches: 9. The DNA for the CDR3 is TGCAGCGTTGAATTTTTGCGGGAGGGGGGCGAGCAGTTCTTC. Translated, it gives CSVEFLREGGEQFF.

V gene TRBV6-5 combines with J gene TRBJ2-7; unclear D gene. This CDR3 spans 11 amino acids. Germline V lookup: CDR1 MNHEY, CDR2 SVGAGI. V lost 5 bases to trimming and J lost 3 bases, with 5 bases between them. The CDR3 loop is CASSQNYEQYF. CDR3 coding DNA: TGTGCCAGCAGTCAAAACTACGAGCAGTACTTC.

This chain connects TRBV19 to TRBJ1-2; D may be TRBD1 (6 bases). Per the germline V gene, CDR1 is LNHDA and CDR2 is SQIVND (reference sequence). Trimming took off 4 bases at V and 6 bases at J, with 18 bases between the two ends. CDR3 length: 15 amino acids. CDR3 DNA sequence: TGTGCCAGTAGTAAGATCCCCCCCAGGGGCCATGGCTACACCTTC. Encoded protein: CASSKIPPRGHGYTF.

The rearrangement joins TRBV2 to TRBJ1-4, with D possibly matching TRBD1 (6 bases). The V end lost 7 bases, the J end lost 0 bases, and 12 bases lay between the germline ends. Germline loops: CDR1 SNHLY, CDR2 FYNNEI. This CDR3 region has 15 residues. CDR3 sequence (DNA): TGTGCCAGCACCAGGGGTTACCCAACTAATGAAAAACTGTTTTTT. It encodes CASTRGYPTNEKLFF.

The chain is built from TRBV19 and TRBJ2-3; D possibly corresponds to TRBD2 (5 bases). The CDR3 extends over 14 amino acids. V shed 10 bases and J shed 3 bases, with 17 bases lying between them. The germline gives CDR1 LNHDA, CDR2 SQIVND (reference sequence). CDR3 region: CATSPLIQTDTQYF. The DNA of the CDR3 is TGTGCCACTAGCCCCTTAATACAGACAGATACGCAGTATTTT.

This clone was recorded once. The CDR3 DNA reads as TGCGCCAGCAGTGAGTCGGAAAGGAGCTCCTACGAGCAGTACTTC. Translation gives CASSESERSSYEQYF. The J gene is TRBJ2-7, the V gene TRBV10-2; D unresolved. Trimming removed 0 bases from V and 0 bases from J, with 9 bases in between. Germline V gene lookup returns CDR1 WSHSY and CDR2 SAAADI. The CDR3 extends over 15 amino acids.

The chain couples TRBV7-3 to TRBJ2-2, with 9 nucleotides matching TRBD2. The CDR3 spans 15 residues. The junction had 5 bases not matched to a gene; V was cut back by 2 bases and J by 7 bases. CDR1 SGHTA and CDR2 FQGTGA come from the germline V gene. The CDR3, as DNA: TGTGCCAGCAGCTTAGGCGGGAGGGCCATCGGGGAGCTGTTTTTT. Protein product: CASSLGGRAIGELFF.

The chain recombines TRBV6-5 with TRBJ2-2; D might be TRBD2 (5 bases). The CDR3 sequence is 15 residues long. CDR1 MNHEY and CDR2 SVGAGI come from the germline V gene. Trimming took 0 bases from V and 5 from J, leaving 10 bases between them. CDR3: CASSYSPDSTGELFF. For the CDR3, the DNA is TGTGCCAGCAGTTACTCGCCGGACTCAACCGGGGAGCTGTTTTTT.